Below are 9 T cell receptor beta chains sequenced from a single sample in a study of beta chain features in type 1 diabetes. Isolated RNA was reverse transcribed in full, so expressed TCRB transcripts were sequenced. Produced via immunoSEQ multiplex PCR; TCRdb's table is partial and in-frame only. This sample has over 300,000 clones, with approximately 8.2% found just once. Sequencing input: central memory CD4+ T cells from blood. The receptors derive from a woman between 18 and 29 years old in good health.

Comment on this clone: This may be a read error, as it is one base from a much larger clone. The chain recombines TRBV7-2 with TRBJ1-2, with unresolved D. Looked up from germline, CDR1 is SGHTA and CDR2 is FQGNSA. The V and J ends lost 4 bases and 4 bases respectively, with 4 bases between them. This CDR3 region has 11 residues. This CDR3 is CASSWGYGYTF. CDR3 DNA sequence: TGTGCCAGCAGCTGGGGCTATGGCTACACCTTC.

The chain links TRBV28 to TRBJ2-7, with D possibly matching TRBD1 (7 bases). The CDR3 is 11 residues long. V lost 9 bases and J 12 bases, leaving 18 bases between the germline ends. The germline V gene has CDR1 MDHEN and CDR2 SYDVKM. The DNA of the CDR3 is TGTGCCAGTGGCTCGACAGGGAGGCTGTACTTC. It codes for CASGSTGRLYF.

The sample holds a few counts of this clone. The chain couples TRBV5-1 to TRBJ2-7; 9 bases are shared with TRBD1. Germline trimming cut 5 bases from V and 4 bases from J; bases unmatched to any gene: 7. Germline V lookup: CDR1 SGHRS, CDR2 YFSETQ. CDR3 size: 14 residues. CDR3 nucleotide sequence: TGCGCCAGCAGTTCGGACAGGGGTCTTTACGAGCAGTACTTC. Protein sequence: CASSSDRGLYEQYF.

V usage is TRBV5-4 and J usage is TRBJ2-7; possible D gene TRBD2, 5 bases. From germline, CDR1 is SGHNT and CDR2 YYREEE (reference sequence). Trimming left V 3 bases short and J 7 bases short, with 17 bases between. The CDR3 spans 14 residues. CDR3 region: CASSSDSTRGEQYF. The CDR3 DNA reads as TGTGCCAGCAGCTCCGACTCTACTCGGGGAGAGCAGTACTTC.

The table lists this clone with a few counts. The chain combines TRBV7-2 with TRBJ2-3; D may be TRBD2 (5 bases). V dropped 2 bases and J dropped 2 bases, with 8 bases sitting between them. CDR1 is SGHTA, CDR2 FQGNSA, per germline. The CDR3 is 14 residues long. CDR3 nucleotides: TGTGCCAGCAGCTTACAGCGGTACACAGATACGCAGTATTTT. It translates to CASSLQRYTDTQYF. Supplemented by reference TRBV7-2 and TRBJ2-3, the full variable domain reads GAGVSQSPSNKVTEKGKDVELRCDPISGHTALYWYRQSLGQGLEFLIYFQGNSAPDKSGLPSDRFSAERTGGSVSTLTIQRTQQEDSAVYLCASSLQRYTDTQYFGPGTRLTVL.

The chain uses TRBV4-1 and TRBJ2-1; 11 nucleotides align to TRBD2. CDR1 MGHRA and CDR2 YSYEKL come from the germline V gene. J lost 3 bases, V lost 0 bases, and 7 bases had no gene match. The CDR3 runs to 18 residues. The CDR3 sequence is CASSQESLTSGVYNEQFF. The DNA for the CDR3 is TGCGCCAGCAGCCAAGAATCCCTGACTAGCGGGGTCTACAATGAGCAGTTCTTC.

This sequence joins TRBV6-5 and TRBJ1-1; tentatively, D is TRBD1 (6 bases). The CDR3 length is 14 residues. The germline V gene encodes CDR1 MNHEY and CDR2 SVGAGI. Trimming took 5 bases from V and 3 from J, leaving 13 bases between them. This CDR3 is CASSRPGQHTEAFF. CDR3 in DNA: TGTGCCAGCAGTCGACCGGGACAACACACTGAAGCTTTCTTT.

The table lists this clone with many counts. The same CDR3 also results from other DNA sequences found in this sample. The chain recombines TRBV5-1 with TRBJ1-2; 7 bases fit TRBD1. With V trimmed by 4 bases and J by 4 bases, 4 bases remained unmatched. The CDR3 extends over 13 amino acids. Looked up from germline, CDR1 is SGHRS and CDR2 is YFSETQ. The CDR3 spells CASSLGQSYGYTF. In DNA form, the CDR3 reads TGCGCCAGCAGCCTGGGACAGAGCTATGGCTACACCTTC. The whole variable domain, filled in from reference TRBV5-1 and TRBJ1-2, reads KAGVTQTPRYLIKTRGQQVTLSCSPISGHRSVSWYQQTPGQGLQFLFEYFSETQRNKGNFPGRFSGRQFSNSRSEMNVSTLELGDSALYLCASSLGQSYGYTFGSGTRLTVV.

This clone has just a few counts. CDR3 nucleotide sequence: TGTGCCAGCAGCCCCCTTCATGGGTATGGCTACACCTTC. Its translation is CASSPLHGYGYTF. This chain joins TRBV7-9 and TRBJ1-2; D ambiguous. This CDR3 region has 13 residues. The germline gives CDR1 SEHNR, CDR2 FQNEAQ (reference sequence). Trimming pared 5 bases from V and 5 bases from J, leaving 12 bases between.